This entry is about one TCR beta chain. Its antigen remains unidentified. No base-level quality is on record; no much larger clone is a single base apart. Libraries came from multiplex PCR. Instrument on record: Illumina HiSeq 4000. TCR beta libraries were built with iRepertoire HTBI primers and Arm-PCR amplification of CDR3 regions. PCR products were gel purified before sequencing. On the study's bioinformatics: A total of fewer than 70 TRBV and 14 TRBJ segments were identified across samples and were used for gene usage analysis of CDR3 amino acid clonotypes. COPE and FqMerger were used to merge the filtered high-quality paired reads into contigs. BLAST was used to align contigs to the IMGT TRBV, TRBD and TRBJ reference genes, and CDR3 was defined following IMGT. Any clonotype with a frequency above 0.1% was counted as a highly expanded clone. Shannon entropy served as the measure of repertoire diversity, while the Gini coefficient captured V-J evenness. Clonotypes shared by more than one individual were considered public. The public reads were quality trimmed at Q25 with fastp and then assembled into clones with MiXCR by TCRdb, keeping productive beta chains. Rows merge per CDR3 protein into single entries with the most common DNA and genes. The V and J calls reflect TCRdb's pipeline rather than the authors' work. This sample holds 370,000 or so distinct CDR3 sequences; 15% to 20% were observed only once. Jointly, the top ten make up 20% to 25% of the sample.

Interpreted using the paper, the time point label stands for: newly diagnosed GD, antithyroid drugs for less than 3 months. RNA was extracted from PBMCs in TRIzol for both TCR sequencing and RNA sequencing. The diagnosis of Graves' disease followed American Thyroid Association guidelines. The patients came from an endocrinology department in Xi'an, China. Each patient gave approximately 10 milliliters of peripheral blood, collected in an EDTA anticoagulant tube. Ficoll Paque Plus density gradient separation was used to isolate PBMCs, and no further T cell sorting was done. An Agilent 2100 Bioanalyzer and agarose gel were used to assess RNA quality, and a NanoDrop 2000 was used to measure RNA concentration. The data are from a study of regulatory T cells in long-lasting Graves disease (dated by TCRdb to the early 2020s). In the study overall: Patients with newly diagnosed Graves' disease had been on antithyroid drugs for under 3 months. Patients with persistent Graves' disease were compared with patients with newly diagnosed Graves' disease using TCR sequencing and RNA sequencing of peripheral blood. The study was conducted in China and was registered as a clinical trial. A total of about 33 samples underwent TCR sequencing, from 13 patients with persistent Graves' disease and approximately 20 patients with newly diagnosed Graves' disease.

V sheds 3 bases and J sheds 2 bases, leaving 7 bases between their ends. The cysteine opens and the phenylalanine closes a CDR3 of 13 amino acids. The kept DNA is CDR3 alone, 39 bases in frame from the first base. The paper as a whole reports these results and caveats: The small sample size was acknowledged by the authors as a limitation that may reduce accuracy. Sequencing and analysis were restricted to the TCR beta chain. Peripheral blood alone was examined, since thyroid tissue, which constituted the primary lesion, could not be accessed. TRBV28, TRBJ1-2 and TRBJ2-5 were preferentially used in persistent disease, while TRBV20-1 and TRBJ2-1 were favored in newly diagnosed disease. Compared with newly diagnosed patients, patients with persistent Graves' disease had lower TCR Shannon entropy and fewer highly expanded clones, which suggests clonal expansion. Patients with persistent disease shared more public clonotypes (about 2,500) than newly diagnosed patients did (more than 900).

The data were also submitted as part of a second study, on T cells in Graves' hyperthyroidism and ophthalmopathy. Looking at the second paper: Graves' hyperthyroidism was defined as stable when no progression to ophthalmopathy occurred over 18 months of follow-up. Hyperthyroidism patients were newly diagnosed, with disease duration under 2 months, and aged 18 to 65 years. Exclusion was applied to patients with uncontrolled infections, other autoimmune diseases, pregnancy or lactation. Diagnoses were based on clinical symptoms, serum thyroxine and TRAb, thyroid ultrasound and orbital computed tomography. The first round of RT-PCR for the TCR CDR3 was performed with the HTBI primer set and the Qiagen OneStep RT-PCR kit. Most expanded thyroid clonotypes (frequency above 0.001) were also detected in blood, a finding suggesting that blood repertoires may reflect thyroid immune responses. A 13 V-J signature model separated ophthalmopathy from stable hyperthyroidism, with just over 85% sensitivity and 81.08% specificity in cross-validation and 80%/75% in testing. During validation, the model predicted progression to ophthalmopathy a median of about 5.9 months ahead of onset, with roughly 65% sensitivity and under 85% specificity. TCR V-J signatures able to tell the groups apart were searched for in a discovery cohort of approximately 95 patients, of whom more than 40 had Graves' ophthalmopathy and roughly 58 had stable Graves' hyperthyroidism. An independent validation cohort of about 20 hyperthyroidism patients and 17 patients who later progressed to ophthalmopathy tested prospective prediction of ophthalmopathy. The approximately 100 discovery patients were divided at random into training and test sets in a 7:3 ratio. The study also compared thyroid tissue and blood T-cell repertoires from 5 to 7 Graves' hyperthyroidism patients. Once sampling was done, hyperthyroidism patients were given methimazole at a starting dose of 30 mg daily, whereas ophthalmopathy patients were given high-dose intravenous methylprednisolone. Libraries were constructed in a second round of multiplex PCR, after which size selection and purification were performed. Sequencing of the libraries was done on an Illumina HiSeq2000 using paired-end 100 bp reads. Raw data were processed with SOAPnuke, discarding reads with adapters, uncalled bases, mean Phred below 15, or no exact constant-primer or identifier match. High-quality paired reads were merged with COPE v1.2.5, and unique nucleotide sequences were defined as clonotypes. MiTCR v1.1 was used to align clonotypes to the IMGT TRBV, TRBD and TRBJ reference segments. The analysis was restricted to V-J combinations with a frequency above 0.0001, which together covered over 99% of the repertoires. The TCS score was defined as F50 (clonal expansion) divided by E x V (chaos), with BLOSUM62-based TCRdist calculated between CDR3 peptides within each V-J. Welch's t-statistics and random forest reduced just over 500 V-J features to 13, which were used in a naive Bayes classifier (R e1071). No statistical method was used to set the sample size in advance, and investigators knew the group allocation. TCR Vbeta CDR3 sequencing of approximately 140 peripheral blood samples (under 45 ophthalmopathy, 75 to 85 hyperthyroidism and some 17 progressor patients) is reported in the paper.

The clonotype was recovered from a young woman with Graves disease. Donor details come from another sample of the same person, matched by shared clones. This specimen was peripheral blood mononuclear cells (PBMCs), taken at new diagnosis, from a patient treated with antithyroid drugs. This chain joins TRBV12-3 or TRBV12-4 to TRBJ1-1, with the identity of the D gene unclear. The CDR3 region reads CASSFSPNTEAFF. The DNA is as follows: TGTGCCAGCAGTTTTTCCCCCAACACTGAAGCTTTCTTT.